The 28 T cell receptor beta chains in this list originate from one sample, sequenced in a study of beta chain features in type 1 diabetes. The isolated RNA, all of it, was reverse transcribed, so expressed TCRB transcripts were what got sequenced. The assay was immunoSEQ multiplex PCR, and TCRdb's table has in-frame clones only and misses some. The table includes more than 350,000 clones, roughly 11% detected once. Sequenced: naive CD4+ T cells from blood. These receptors all come from a woman aged 18-35 years in good health.

The table lists this clone with a few counts. The chain recombines TRBV6-1 with TRBJ2-7; 8 bases match TRBD1. Germline-derived CDR1 and CDR2 are MNHNS and SASEGT. This CDR3 has 14 residues. The J segment lost 2 bases and the V segment lost 6 bases, leaving 6 bases of the junction unmatched. CDR3 coding DNA: TGTGCCAGCAGAGAGGACAGGGTCACCTACGAGCAGTACTTC. Its translation: CASREDRVTYEQYF.

This rearrangement joins TRBV2 to TRBJ2-6; D gene unclear. Germline assignment: CDR1 SNHLY and CDR2 FYNNEI. V was shortened by 1 base and J by 0 bases, with 4 bases between the two germline ends. The CDR3 covers 15 residues. CDR3 sequence reads: CASSEEISGANVLTF. CDR3 in DNA: TGTGCCAGCAGTGAAGAGATCTCTGGGGCCAACGTCCTGACTTTC.

This clone has a handful of counts. This chain uses TRBV7-2 with TRBJ2-7; 10 nucleotides line up with TRBD2. Germline assignment: CDR1 SGHTA and CDR2 FQGNSA. V was clipped by 5 bases and J by 3 bases; unmatched bases: 7. This CDR3 has 15 amino acids. The CDR3 reads CASSVASGGNYEQYV. CDR3 coding DNA: TGTGCCAGCAGCGTTGCTAGCGGGGGAAACTACGAGCAGTACGTC.

The chain carries TRBV29-1 and TRBJ2-3, with 7 bases matching TRBD1. The V segment lost 5 bases and the J segment 0 bases; nucleotides outside the gene matches: 8. CDR1 is SQVTM, CDR2 ANQGSEA, per germline. The CDR3 extends over 15 amino acids. CDR3 sequence (DNA): TGCAGCGTTATGGGAGACAGGGTCAGCACAGATACGCAGTATTTT. It translates to CSVMGDRVSTDTQYF.

The chain combines TRBV30 with TRBJ1-1, with D unclear. Germline CDR1 reads GTSNPN; CDR2 reads SVGIG (reference sequence). CDR3 length: 13 amino acids. Trimming took 4 bases from V and 4 from J, leaving 13 bases between them. The chain's CDR3 is CAWIPRGFTEAFF. The CDR3 DNA follows: TGTGCCTGGATCCCTCGTGGTTTCACTGAAGCTTTCTTT. Based on the CDR3 plus reference TRBV30 and TRBJ1-1, the full variable domain is SQTIHQWPATLVQPVGSPLSLECTVEGTSNPNLYWYRQAAGRGLQLLFYSVGIGQISSEVPQNLSASRPQDRQFILSSKKLLLSDSGFYLCAWIPRGFTEAFFGQGTRLTVV.

This clone turned up a few times. The V call is TRBV7-2, the J call TRBJ2-7, with TRBD2 matching 11 bases. Germline V gene sequence: CDR1 SGHTA, CDR2 FQGNSA. Germline trimming cut 5 bases from V and 12 bases from J; bases unmatched to any gene: 9. CDR3 length: 13 residues. The CDR3 nucleotides read TGTGCCAGCAGCACAACTAGCGGGAGAGTCGGGTACTTC. It codes for CASSTTSGRVGYF.

V usage is TRBV19 and J usage is TRBJ2-1; D may match TRBD1 or TRBD2 (5 bases each). The CDR3 is 16 amino acids. V was cut by 7 bases and J by 4 bases, with 20 bases left in between. Germline V gene data show CDR1 as LNHDA and CDR2 as SQIVND (reference sequence). CDR3 DNA: TGTGCCAGTACCAAAGAGGGGTTTTGGTCTTACAATGAGCAGTTCTTC. This gives the protein CASTKEGFWSYNEQFF.

CDR3 sequence reads: CASSHPETEQFF. The CDR3 DNA reads TGCGCCAGCAGCCATCCGGAAACTGAGCAGTTCTTC. The rearrangement joins TRBV5-1 to TRBJ2-1; no reliable D call. The ends were cut back, 4 bases at V and 9 bases at J, with 11 bases in the middle. This CDR3 is 12 amino acids long. Germline V gene lookup returns CDR1 SGHRS and CDR2 YFSETQ.

The chain combines TRBV25-1 with TRBJ1-2; D not resolved. This CDR3 is built from 15 residues. The V end lost 3 bases, the J end lost 2 bases, and 13 bases lay between the germline ends. CDR1 and CDR2 from the germline V gene are MGHDK and SYGVNS. In nucleotides, the CDR3 is TGTGCCAGCAGTGATCGTTGGAGAGGGAACTATGGCTACACCTTC. Translation: CASSDRWRGNYGYTF.

This clone appeared a few times. V is TRBV7-9 and J is TRBJ2-6; the D gene is possibly TRBD1 (5 bases). This CDR3 contains 11 residues. V was clipped by 5 bases and J by 9 bases, with 5 bases between them. Per the germline V gene, CDR1 is SEHNR and CDR2 is FQNEAQ (reference sequence). CDR3 nucleotide sequence: TGTGCCAGCAGCCAGGGCAACGTCCTGACTTTC. This codes for CASSQGNVLTF.

This clone was seen more than once but under ten times. The V gene is TRBV25-1, the J gene TRBJ1-6; TRBD1 matches 7 bases. Germline V gene data show CDR1 as MGHDK and CDR2 as SYGVNS. V was pared by 3 bases and J by 6 bases, with 2 bases of the junction left unmatched. This CDR3 has 14 residues. The CDR3 sequence is CASSENRGNSPLHF. For the CDR3, the DNA is TGTGCCAGCAGTGAGAACAGGGGTAATTCACCCCTCCACTTT.

There are a few counts of this clone. V is TRBV30 and J is TRBJ1-2; D is undetermined. Germline loops: CDR1 GTSNPN, CDR2 SVGIG (reference sequence). This CDR3 has 12 residues. The V end was cut by 7 bases, the J end by 4 bases, with 13 bases between. In DNA form, the CDR3 reads TGTGCCTCGTCCTTTTCTGGCTATGGCTACACCTTC. As protein: CASSFSGYGYTF.

The V gene is TRBV5-4, the J gene TRBJ2-5; 11 bases align to TRBD2. CDR3 size: 17 residues. Germline V lookup: CDR1 SGHNT, CDR2 YYREEE (reference sequence). V shed 6 bases, J shed 5 bases, and the junction held 15 bases outside the gene matches. CDR3 nucleotide sequence: TGTGCCAGCACACACGCGATAGCGGGGGGGCGGGCGGAGACCCAGTACTTC. Its protein product is CASTHAIAGGRAETQYF.

The genes are TRBV29-1 and TRBJ1-3, with 8 bases that match TRBD1. With V trimmed by 7 bases and J by 1 base, 3 bases remained unmatched. Germline lookup yields CDR1 SQVTM and CDR2 ANQGSEA. The length of the CDR3 is 13 residues. The CDR3 region is CSARTGSGNTIYF. CDR3 sequence (DNA): TGCAGCGCCAGGACAGGGTCTGGAAACACCATATATTTT.

This clone was observed at least ten times. The chain links TRBV30 to TRBJ2-7; D may be TRBD1 (6 bases). Trimming cost V 3 bases and J 0 bases, with 12 bases left between them. Germline V gives CDR1 GTSNPN, CDR2 SVGIG (reference sequence). CDR3 length: 14 amino acids. CDR3 nucleotides: TGTGCCTGGAGACTCGCAGGGGCCTCCTACGAGCAGTACTTC. Translating gives CAWRLAGASYEQYF.

This clone appeared a few times. The sample has other DNA sequences that encode this CDR3 too. The J gene is TRBJ2-3, the V gene TRBV9, with 8 bases fitting TRBD2. Germline V gene sequence: CDR1 SGDLS, CDR2 YYNGEE. The length of the CDR3 is 15 residues. V shed 0 bases, J shed 2 bases, and the junction held 2 bases outside the gene matches. The CDR3, as DNA: TGTGCCAGCAGCGTAGCGGGGGGGAACACAGATACGCAGTATTTT. Protein: CASSVAGGNTDTQYF.

This clone has a handful of counts. This chain uses TRBV6-5 with TRBJ1-2; the D is unclear. The CDR3 is 13 residues long. V was shortened by 8 bases and J by 1 base, with 11 bases between the two germline ends. Germline V gene data show CDR1 as MNHEY and CDR2 as SVGAGI. Here the CDR3 reads CASRPRLNYGYTF. DNA of the CDR3: TGTGCCAGCCGTCCCAGGCTTAACTATGGCTACACCTTC.

This clone was counted many times. V and J are TRBV19 and TRBJ2-1; no clear D gene. Germline-derived CDR1 and CDR2 are LNHDA and SQIVND (reference sequence). V lost 3 bases to trimming and J lost 11 bases, with 8 bases between them. CDR3 length equals 11 residues. Written as DNA, the CDR3 is TGTGCCAGTAGTATCGAACGAAAGCAGTTCTTC. It yields the protein CASSIERKQFF.

Details on this clone: This sample includes further DNA sequences coding for the same CDR3. The chain carries TRBV5-1 and TRBJ2-5, with D unclear. The CDR3 runs to 13 residues. Germline assignment: CDR1 SGHRS and CDR2 YFSETQ. V was clipped by 0 bases and J by 2 bases, with 5 bases between them. In DNA form, the CDR3 reads TGCGCCAGCAGCTTGGGGCCACAAGAGACCCAGTACTTC. Translating it yields CASSLGPQETQYF.

This clone appeared a few times. The chain employs TRBV5-6 and TRBJ2-3; D gene ambiguous. Trimming removed 1 base at V and 2 bases at J, with 5 bases between. This CDR3 is 13 amino acids long. CDR1 is SGHDT and CDR2 is YYEEEE in the germline V gene. The CDR3 sequence is CASSLLVTDTQYF. The CDR3 nucleotides are TGTGCCAGCAGCTTGTTGGTCACAGATACGCAGTATTTT. Filled out from reference TRBV5-6 and TRBJ2-3, the complete variable domain reads DAGVTQSPTHLIKTRGQQVTLRCSPKSGHDTVSWYQQALGQGPQFIFQYYEEEERQRGNFPDRFSGHQFPNYSSELNVNALLLGDSALYLCASSLLVTDTQYFGPGTRLTVL.

The chain employs TRBV15 and TRBJ2-1; possibly TRBD1 for D (6 bases). The CDR3 covers 17 residues. V lost 0 bases and J 4 bases, leaving 16 bases between the germline ends. Germline CDR1 and CDR2: LNHNV and YYDKDF (reference sequence). The CDR3: CATSRDDLGQPYNEQFF. The DNA of the CDR3 is TGTGCCACCAGCAGAGACGACCTAGGACAGCCTTACAATGAGCAGTTCTTC.

This clone turned up a few times. The chain couples TRBV10-3 to TRBJ2-3, with D possibly called TRBD1 or TRBD2 (6 bases each). The V gene lost 3 bases and the J gene lost 2 bases, with 18 bases spanning the gap. Germline V lookup: CDR1 ENHRY, CDR2 SYGVKD. CDR3 size: 17 residues. The CDR3 loop is CAISDRRDKAPTDTQYF. The CDR3 region has the DNA TGTGCCATCAGTGATAGGCGGGACAAGGCCCCCACAGATACGCAGTATTTT.

This clone was picked up a small number of times. This chain links TRBV7-2 with TRBJ2-1, with D possibly TRBD2 on 6 matching bases. Per germline, CDR1 SGHTA and CDR2 FQGNSA. This CDR3 contains 15 residues. V gave up 6 bases and J gave up 4 bases, with 16 bases separating them. The CDR3 nucleotides read TGTGCCAGCAGGGCGGGCGGGACGGTATACAATGAGCAGTTCTTC. This encodes CASRAGGTVYNEQFF.

Many counts were recorded for this clone. The chain combines TRBV30 with TRBJ1-2, with 7 bases that match TRBD1. The CDR3 spans 15 residues. Germline CDR1 is GTSNPN and CDR2 is SVGIG (reference sequence). The junction had 15 bases not matched to a gene; V was cut back by 4 bases and J by 7 bases. This CDR3 reads CAWKKEDRRSGGYTF. The CDR3 DNA follows: TGTGCCTGGAAGAAGGAGGACAGGAGATCGGGTGGCTACACCTTC.

About this clone itself: Different DNA sequences within this sample yield the same CDR3. The chain links TRBV7-9 to TRBJ2-3; 9 bases match TRBD1. Germline CDR1 reads SEHNR; CDR2 reads FQNEAQ (reference sequence). CDR3 length: 15 amino acids. The V and J ends lost 5 bases and 0 bases, in that order; junction bases with no gene match: 3. The CDR3 here is CASSLGTGSTDTQYF. DNA for the CDR3: TGTGCCAGCAGCCTAGGGACAGGGAGCACAGATACGCAGTATTTT.

This chain uses TRBV14 with TRBJ2-7; no definite D call. The CDR3 is made up of 12 amino acids. Germline CDR1 and CDR2: SGHDN and FVKESK. The germline V and J ends were trimmed by 3 bases and 2 bases, with 5 bases remaining between them. CDR3 protein: CASSQGTYEQYV. In DNA, the CDR3 is TGTGCCAGCAGCCAGGGGACCTACGAGCAGTACGTC.

The V and J genes are TRBV9 and TRBJ1-1, with no clear D. V was shortened by 0 bases and J by 2 bases, with 14 bases between the two germline ends. In germline, CDR1 is SGDLS, CDR2 YYNGEE. This CDR3 comprises 16 residues. This chain's CDR3 is CASSVGFAIFNTEAFF. CDR3 bases: TGTGCCAGCAGCGTAGGATTTGCCATATTCAACACTGAAGCTTTCTTT.

A few counts support this clone. The chain joins TRBV2 to TRBJ1-1; the D gene is possibly TRBD1 (6 bases). Trimming took off 5 bases at V and 2 bases at J, with 12 bases between the two ends. Germline CDR1 and CDR2: SNHLY and FYNNEI. This CDR3 is 14 amino acids long. The CDR3 sequence is CASSIQGTNTEAFF. DNA of the CDR3: TGTGCCAGCAGTATACAGGGAACCAACACTGAAGCTTTCTTT. The full variable domain, with the rest looked up from reference TRBV2 and TRBJ1-1, is EPEVTQTPSHQVTQMGQEVILRCVPISNHLYFYWYRQILGQKVEFLVSFYNNEISEKSEIFDDQFSVERPDGSNFTLKIRSTKLEDSAMYFCASSIQGTNTEAFFGQGTRLTVV.